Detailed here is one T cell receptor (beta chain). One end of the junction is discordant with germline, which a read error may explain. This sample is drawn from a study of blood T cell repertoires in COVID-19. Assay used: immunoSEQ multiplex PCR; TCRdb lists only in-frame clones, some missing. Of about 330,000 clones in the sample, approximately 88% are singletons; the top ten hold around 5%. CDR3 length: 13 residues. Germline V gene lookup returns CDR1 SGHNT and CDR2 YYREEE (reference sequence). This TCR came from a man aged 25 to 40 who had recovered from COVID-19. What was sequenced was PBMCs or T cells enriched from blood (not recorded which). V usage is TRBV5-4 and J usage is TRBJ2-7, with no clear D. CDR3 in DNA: TGTGCCGGCAGCAACCCCCTGCGTGAGGAGCAGTACTTC. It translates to CAGSNPLREEQYF.